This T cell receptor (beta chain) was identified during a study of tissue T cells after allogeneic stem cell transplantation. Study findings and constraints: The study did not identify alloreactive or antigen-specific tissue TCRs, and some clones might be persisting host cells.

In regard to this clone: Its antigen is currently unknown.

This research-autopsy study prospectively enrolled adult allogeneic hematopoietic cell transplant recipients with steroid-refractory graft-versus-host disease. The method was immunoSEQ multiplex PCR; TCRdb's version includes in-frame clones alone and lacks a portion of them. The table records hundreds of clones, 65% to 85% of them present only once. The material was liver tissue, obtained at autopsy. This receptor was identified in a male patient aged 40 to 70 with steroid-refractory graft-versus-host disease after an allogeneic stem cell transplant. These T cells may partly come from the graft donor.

The CDR3 loop is CASSLVDGQETQYF. In DNA, the CDR3 is TGTGCCAGCAGCTTAGTGGATGGCCAAGAGACCCAGTACTTC. The chain couples TRBV7-9 to TRBJ2-5; D is undetermined. Germline V gene data show CDR1 as SEHNR and CDR2 as FQNEAQ (reference sequence). Trimming removed 1 base from V and 1 base from J, with 7 bases in between. This CDR3 comprises 14 residues.